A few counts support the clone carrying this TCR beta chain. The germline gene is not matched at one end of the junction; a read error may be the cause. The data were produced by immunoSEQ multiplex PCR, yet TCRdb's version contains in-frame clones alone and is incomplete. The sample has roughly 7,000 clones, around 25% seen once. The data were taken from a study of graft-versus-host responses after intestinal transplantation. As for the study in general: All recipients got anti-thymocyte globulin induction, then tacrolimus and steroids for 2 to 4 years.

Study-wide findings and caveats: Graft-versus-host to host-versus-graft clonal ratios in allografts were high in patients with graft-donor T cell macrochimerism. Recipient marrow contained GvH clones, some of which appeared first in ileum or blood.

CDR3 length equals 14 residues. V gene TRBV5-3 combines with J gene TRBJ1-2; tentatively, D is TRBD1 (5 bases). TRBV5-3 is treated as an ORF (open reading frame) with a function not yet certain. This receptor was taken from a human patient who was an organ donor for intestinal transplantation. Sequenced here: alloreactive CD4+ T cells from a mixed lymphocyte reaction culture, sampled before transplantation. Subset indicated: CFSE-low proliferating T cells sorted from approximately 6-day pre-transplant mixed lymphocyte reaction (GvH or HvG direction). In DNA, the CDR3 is TGTGCCAGCAGCTCGCAGGGACTCCTCTATGGCTACACCTTC. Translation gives CASSSQGLLYGYTF.